This TCR beta chain was identified in a study of regulatory T cells in long-lasting Graves disease. The CDR3 has 13 amino acids. CDR1 and CDR2 from the germline V gene are SGHRS and YFSETQ. Trimming left V 0 bases short and J 12 bases short, with 16 bases between. Time point here: newly diagnosed GD, antithyroid drugs for less than 3 months. Preparation of the TCR library used RNA extracted from PBMCs. Library construction for TCR beta used iRepertoire HTBI primers and Arm-PCR of CDR3 regions. TCRdb reanalysed the multiplex PCR reads using MiXCR and keeps one entry per CDR3 protein. The table has some 450,000 distinct CDR3 sequences, about a sixth seen once; the top ten hold over 8.5%. In this sample, this clonotype turned up many times. A further study also used this sample, focusing on T cells in Graves' hyperthyroidism and ophthalmopathy.

The TCR comes from a woman between 25 and 40 years old with Graves disease. J is TRBJ2-7 and V is TRBV5-1; D is ambiguous. The material sequenced was peripheral blood mononuclear cells (PBMCs), taken at new diagnosis, from a patient treated with antithyroid drugs. The CDR3 nucleotides are TGCGCCAGCAGCTTGGAGGTCAGTCCTCTTCGGTACTTC. Translated, it gives CASSLEVSPLRYF.